This entry concerns a single TCR beta chain. The clone's antigen remains unknown. No quality values exist for individual bases; no much larger clone is one base distant. Including cysteine and phenylalanine, the CDR3 has 16 amino acids. The DNA shown is the 48-base CDR3, in frame from base 1. CDR1 SGHNT and CDR2 YENEEA were looked up in the germline V gene. Germline trimming amounts to 3 bases on V and 5 bases on J, with 5 as the count of junction bases outside the gene matches. Library method: the immunoSEQ multiplex PCR assay. TCRdb retrieved this table from immuneACCESS and kept in-frame rearrangements only. Not all clones are present; in checked studies, unresolved V genes account for under half, and no reason is known for the remainder. Within this sample are tens of thousands of clones, with under 95% of them counted one time only. Of the sample, 0.3% to 0.45% falls within the top ten clones.

This record comes from a study of technical replicates of blood from a few donors (dated by TCRdb to about 2017). The sequence joins TRBV11-3 to TRBJ2-5; TRBD2 lines up with 14 middle nucleotides. This clonotype was sampled from a human donor in good health. What was sequenced was T cells isolated from PBMCs. The DNA sequence reads TGTGCCAGCAGCTTGGGACTAGCGGGAGTCAGGGAGACCCAGTACTTC. Its amino acids are CASSLGLAGVRETQYF.